Included here is one TCR beta chain sequence, with context. Its antigen is unknown. The PCR had 60 Vbeta and 13 Jbeta primers. Per the original data handling: Roughly 11 million of the roughly 80 million unique TCR beta chains counted in a later analysis were shared. TCRdb's table, derived via immunoSEQ multiplex PCR, lists solely in-frame clones and lacks some. D and trimming come from the DNA, and the V and J calls and clone size come from that table. The profile shows about 91,000 clones, 60% to 80% of them singletons. Per the germline V gene, CDR1 is GTSNPN and CDR2 is SVGIG (reference sequence). This CDR3 is built from 12 residues. Trimming removed 0 bases from V and 4 bases from J, with 6 bases in between. This specimen comes from a study of cytomegalovirus exposure and HLA in healthy donors. Study-wide results and limits: In most subjects, TCR beta sequences reportedly gave accurate predictions of HLA-A and HLA-B alleles. In vitro checks showed that a few CMV-associated chains really do target CMV antigens.

At sampling all donors were nominally healthy, likely with unrecorded immune exposures. The rearrangement joins TRBV30 to TRBJ1-2; D may be TRBD1 (5 bases). The sequence derives from a female donor in good health and CMV-seronegative. The sample consisted of PBMCs. CDR3 sequence reads: CAWSVGLYGYTF. CDR3 coding DNA: TGTGCCTGGAGTGTGGGGCTCTATGGCTACACCTTC.